The clone carrying this TCR beta chain has a handful of counts. Its specificity is unknown. The data belong to a study of beta chain features in type 1 diabetes. Study information: In age, gender and cell yields, patients were similar to healthy donors.

Germline V CDR1 and CDR2: SGHDT, YYEEEE. This CDR3 is 13 amino acids long. Study-wide results and caveats: Type 1 diabetes patients showed a moderate but significant shortening of TCRB CDR3s in all four CD4+ subsets. The study found that naive, central memory and Treg TCRB repertoires appeared more similar in patients than in healthy donors.

Sorted CD4+ subsets: naive, central memory, regulatory, stem cell-like memory (CD45RO/CCR7/CD25/CD127/CD95/CD27 panel). Sequenced material consisted of expressed TCRB transcripts (all of the isolated RNA was reverse transcribed). Here immunoSEQ multiplex PCR was the method, and the copy in TCRdb shows in-frame clones only, minus some. This sample yields about 140,000 clones, of which over 8% are seen a single time; 0.55% to 0.65% belongs to the top ten. This sequence was found in a woman aged 40 to 50 in good health. The sample comprised central memory CD4+ T cells from blood. The V call is TRBV5-6, the J call TRBJ2-5, with 7 bases identical to TRBD1. The J call may be wrong; the DNA end is better matched by TRBJ2-7. The CDR3 region has the DNA TGTGCCAGCAGCGGACAGGACTCCTACGAGCAGTACTTC. This translates into CASSGQDSYEQYF.